This T cell receptor (beta chain) was retrieved from a study of T-cell reconstitution after alpha-beta-depleted transplantation in children (dated by TCRdb to about 2016). With regard to the full study: T-cell immune reconstitution after TCRalphabeta/CD19-depleted allogeneic hematopoietic cell transplantation in children was quantitatively tracked in the study by means of TCR repertoire profiling. Here is what the overall study found, with its caveats: In some patients, the high TCRbeta diversity seen at day 60 was put down to recipient T cells and intrathymic progenitors that had survived conditioning. The apparently early alphabetaT-cell count recovery about two months after transplant was reportedly dependent on only several hundred rapidly expanded clones derived from non-depleted graft cells. Over subsequent months, a decline in hyperexpanded clone frequencies was noted, and after one year, T-cell counts and TCRbeta diversity were mostly ascribed to newly produced T cells.

The sample's treatment or condition label, in plain terms: allogeneic hematopoietic cell transplantation with graft depleted of TCRalphabeta T cells and CD19 B cells. The children who served as transplant recipients had been given grafts of TCRalphabeta/CD19-depleted allogeneic hematopoietic cells. The method behind the library was PCR. Sequencing instrument: Illumina HiSeq 2500. Molecular barcoding was employed in the preparation of TCR libraries, with unique molecular identifiers being used to normalize TCRbeta repertoire quantification. The public reads were run again by TCRdb, first through fastp at Q25 and then through MiXCR, and only productive beta chains were kept. Rows with one shared CDR3 protein collapse into an entry with the most common genes and DNA. The sample table lists hundreds of thousands of distinct CDR3 sequences, around 15% of them with a count of one. Of the sample, roughly 41% falls within the top ten clones.

CDR1 and CDR2 are drawn from the germline V gene: MGHRA, YSYEKL. Trimming removed 0 bases from V and 10 bases from J, leaving 10 bases between the germline ends. Including the terminal cysteine and phenylalanine, the CDR3 comprises 13 residues. Just CDR3 DNA is preserved here, 39 bases in frame from base 1. This clonotype was observed at least ten times. Its antigen remains undetermined. It has no much larger one-base neighbor in the sample; base qualities were not kept. The receptor chain draws on TRBV4-1 and TRBJ2-1; no D gene is confidently identified. This sample comprised PBMCs, mostly from graft donor cells, obtained 360 days after TCRalphabeta/CD19-depleted stem cell transplant. The origin of this receptor is a male patient aged 2 to 10 who had a stem cell transplant for acute lymphoblastic leukemia, so the T cells may come from the graft donor. The nucleotide sequence is TGCGCCAGCAGCCAAGAGTCCCGGAGAGAGCAGTTCTTC. This is translated as CASSQESRREQFF.